This T cell receptor beta chain was identified in a study of graft-versus-host responses after intestinal transplantation. Study-wide background: As for transplant type, recipients had multivisceral, liver-intestinal, or isolated intestinal grafts. Anti-thymocyte globulin was used for induction in all recipients, who then took tacrolimus and steroids for two to four years.

About this clone: Its antigen is as yet unknown.

This CDR3 has 17 residues. Germline V gene lookup returns CDR1 SEHNR and CDR2 FQNEAQ (reference sequence). J gave up 3 bases and V 6 bases, and 12 bases lay outside the gene matches. Points from the study as a whole: After transplant, early declines in HvG clones were associated with peak levels of circulating GvH clones. GvH clones were found in recipient marrow; some appeared first in ileum or blood.

The method was immunoSEQ multiplex PCR; TCRdb's version includes in-frame clones alone and lacks a portion of them. The sample comprises about 10,000 clones, over 90% of which are singletons, and approximately 3.5% rests with the top ten. The material sequenced was PBMCs, taken 41 days after intestinal transplantation. This TCR came from a human patient who received an intestinal transplant, so some T cells may come from the graft donor. The V call is TRBV7-9, the J call TRBJ2-2; TRBD1 matches at 8 bases. CDR3 nucleotides: TGTGCCAGCAGATTTCACAGGGGGGCTTGGGACACCGGGGAGCTGTTTTTT. It specifies CASRFHRGAWDTGELFF.